This T cell receptor (beta chain) was retrieved from a study of blood T cell repertoires in COVID-19. The table came from immunoSEQ multiplex PCR; TCRdb's copy has only in-frame clones and leaves some out. The repertoire holds approximately 310,000 clones, with under 90% as singletons. The germline gives CDR1 SGHRS, CDR2 YFSETQ. The V segment lost 1 base and the J segment 7 bases; nucleotides outside the gene matches: 9. This CDR3 is built from 16 residues. The chain combines TRBV5-1 with TRBJ2-1, with TRBD2 matching over 9 bases. The sample comprised PBMCs or T cells enriched from blood (not recorded which). The clonotype comes from a man aged 55-75 years who had recovered from COVID-19. CDR3: CASSLIAGGPLNEQFF. The CDR3 DNA sequence: TGCGCCAGCAGCTTGATCGCGGGAGGGCCACTAAATGAGCAGTTCTTC.